What follows is one T cell receptor beta chain and its context. Its antigen remains unidentified. Base qualities are not provided; no much larger clone lies one nucleotide away. This entry belongs to a study of blood T cell repertoires in COVID-19 (dated by TCRdb to between 2020 and 2021). General notes on the study: The collaborator samples originated in the United States, Italy and Spain and spanned the acute and convalescent phases of COVID-19. The material from the prospective study consisted of cDNA or gDNA derived from T cells, B-cell-depleted T cells, or PBMCs. The dataset comprised deeply sampled blood TCRbeta repertoires from subjects exposed to, actively infected with, or recovered from COVID-19. The repertoires were released in a freely available public database intended as a resource for research on the immune response to SARS-CoV-2. Samples were obtained from the ongoing ImmuneRACE study (first 160 participants) and from over a thousand subjects provided by 6 global collaborators. Nearly every sample came with metadata listing a de-identified subject ID, COVID-19 status, age in years and sex. HLA class I and class II types, where available, came from metadata supplied by the sample provider rather than from assay-based typing.

Here is what the overall study found, with its caveats: The quantity of clinical and demographic metadata differed by source and by participant and was supplied without curation.

Each collaborating institution followed its own protocols to collect whole blood in K2EDTA tubes. For TCRbeta analysis, collaborator samples were shipped as frozen whole blood, as isolated PBMCs, or as DNA extracted from either sample type. TCRbeta CDR3 regions were amplified from genomic DNA using the immunoSEQ Assay, a bias-controlled multiplex PCR. Per the authors' processing: The number of nucleated cells in each sample was estimated from the amplification of reference gene primers within the assay. To quantify the absolute abundance of each unique TCRbeta CDR3 rearrangement, sequence reads were collapsed and filtered. For each sample, productive Simpson clonality was calculated as the square root of Simpson's diversity index across productive rearrangements. The table comes from immuneACCESS by way of TCRdb, which keeps in-frame sequences with V and J called. Part of the clones is missing from these tables; in studies checked, under half for an unresolved V gene and the rest for unknown reasons. The D gene and trimming were derived from the DNA, and the V and J assignments and clone size from that table. The sample data list 95,000 or so clones, and about 88% of these were observed just once. Of the sample, around 1.3% falls within the top ten clones.

The CDR3, from cysteine to phenylalanine, totals 11 residues. CDR3 DNA is the only sequence kept; it has 33 bases, read in frame from the first base. For CDR1 and CDR2, the germline V gene lists SQVTM and ANQGSEA. The sample comprised peripheral blood. The chain links TRBV29-1 with TRBJ1-2, with 8 bases in between that match TRBD1. The receptor's source is an elderly man with active or convalescent COVID-19. The sequence in DNA is TGCACCGTGACAGGGGTCTATGGCTACACCTTC. It translates to CTVTGVYGYTF.